This T cell receptor (beta chain) was retrieved from a study of T cells in Graves' hyperthyroidism and ophthalmopathy. The germline gives CDR1 MDHEN, CDR2 SYDVKM. V lost 5 bases, J lost 5 bases, and 15 bases lay in between. The CDR3 has 14 amino acids. It was uncontrolled infection, other autoimmune disease, pregnancy or lactation that excluded patients. RNA transcripts yielded amplified TCR beta CDR3 regions. With the HTBI primer set, the TCR CDR3 went through a first round of RT-PCR. TCRdb analysed the multiplex PCR reads with MiXCR anew, one entry per CDR3 protein. The data contain approximately 600,000 distinct CDR3 sequences, around 21% of them seen just once; the ten biggest clones take up 34%. This clonotype was found a few times.

This chain connects TRBV28 to TRBJ1-1; D not certain. The sequence derives from a man under 40 with Graves' ophthalmopathy. The material sequenced was blood. The CDR3 bases are TGTGCCAGCAGTGTACAGCGCTACCTAACTGAAGCTTTCTTT. Protein product: CASSVQRYLTEAFF.